Here is one TCR beta chain with its context. This entry belongs to a study of blood T cell repertoires in COVID-19. Sequencing used immunoSEQ multiplex PCR; TCRdb keeps in-frame clones, though not all of them. The profile shows more than 200,000 clones, roughly 91% of them singletons. The CDR3 contains 15 residues. In germline, CDR1 is SGHVS, CDR2 FQNEAQ. V lost 3 bases and J lost 3, with 11 bases in between. Sequencing was performed on PBMCs or T cells enriched from blood (not recorded which). This clonotype was obtained from a man aged 25-45 years in a cohort exposed to, infected with or recovered from COVID-19 (not recorded which). The chain employs TRBV7-8 and TRBJ2-2, with a tentative D call TRBD1 (6 bases). The CDR3 DNA sequence: TGTGCCAGCAGCTTCAGGGGCGCAGACACCGGGGAGCTGTTTTTT. Protein product: CASSFRGADTGELFF.